A selection of T cell receptor beta chains follows, all from one sample in a study of blood T cell repertoires in COVID-19. Sequencing was performed with immunoSEQ multiplex PCR; in TCRdb, only in-frame clones are kept and a portion is missing. This table holds some 490,000 clones, roughly nine tenths found once. Sequencing used PBMCs or T cells enriched from blood (not recorded which). These TCRs come from a woman aged 55-70 years who had recovered from COVID-19. Each CDR3 is given with its conserved first and last residue. D genes are given only for firm matches. Size is omitted from some rows. Given values are once, few, many or a class for expanded clones.

v_call: TRBV7-9
d_call: TRBD1
j_call: TRBJ1-1
clone_size: few
cdr3_aa: CASTKQGLNTEAFF
cdr3_nt: TGTGCCAGCACCAAACAGGGGCTGAACACTGAAGCTTTCTTT

v_call: TRBV2
d_call: TRBD1
j_call: TRBJ2-2
clone_size: -
cdr3_aa: CASYRGTGELFF
cdr3_nt: TGTGCCAGCTACAGGGGCACCGGGGAGCTGTTTTTT

v_call: TRBV30
d_call: -
j_call: TRBJ1-2
clone_size: -
cdr3_aa: CAWGQSYGYTF
cdr3_nt: TGTGCCTGGGGACAGAGCTATGGCTACACCTTC

v_call: TRBV2
d_call: TRBD1
j_call: TRBJ2-1
clone_size: -
cdr3_aa: CASSEIGQDSYNEQFF
cdr3_nt: TGTGCCAGCAGTGAGATAGGACAGGATTCCTACAATGAGCAGTTCTTC

v_call: TRBV3-1/TRBV3-2
d_call: TRBD1
j_call: TRBJ1-2
clone_size: once
cdr3_aa: CASSPAGTGGNGGYTF
cdr3_nt: TGTGCCAGCAGCCCCGCCGGGACAGGGGGAAATGGTGGCTACACCTTC

v_call: TRBV6-4
d_call: -
j_call: TRBJ2-1
clone_size: -
cdr3_aa: CASSEQAAYNEQFF
cdr3_nt: TGTGCCAGCAGTGAACAGGCAGCCTACAATGAGCAGTTCTTC

v_call: TRBV7-6
d_call: TRBD2
j_call: TRBJ2-1
clone_size: once
cdr3_aa: CASSLAGGFEQFF
cdr3_nt: TGTGCCAGCAGCTTAGCGGGGGGGTTTGAGCAGTTCTTC

v_call: TRBV7-9
d_call: -
j_call: TRBJ2-2
clone_size: -
cdr3_aa: CASSSTAGELFF
cdr3_nt: TGTGCCAGCAGCTCGACAGCCGGGGAGCTGTTTTTT

v_call: TRBV5-1
d_call: TRBD1
j_call: TRBJ2-2
clone_size: -
cdr3_aa: CASSGPTGVGTGELFF
cdr3_nt: TGCGCCAGCAGCGGCCCTACAGGGGTTGGCACCGGGGAGCTGTTTTTT

v_call: TRBV12-5
d_call: -
j_call: TRBJ1-2
clone_size: -
cdr3_aa: CASGLEHPSYGYTF
cdr3_nt: TGTGCTAGTGGTTTGGAACACCCCTCATATGGCTACACCTTC

v_call: TRBV5-1
d_call: TRBD1
j_call: TRBJ1-2
clone_size: -
cdr3_aa: CASSAGQDYGYTF
cdr3_nt: TGCGCCAGCAGCGCAGGACAGGACTATGGCTACACCTTC

v_call: TRBV5-1
d_call: TRBD2
j_call: TRBJ2-1
clone_size: -
cdr3_aa: CASSPAYGGAYNEQFF
cdr3_nt: TGCGCCAGCAGCCCGGCTTACGGGGGGGCCTACAATGAGCAGTTCTTC

v_call: TRBV12-3/TRBV12-4
d_call: -
j_call: TRBJ1-2
clone_size: -
cdr3_aa: CASSFGEGGYTF
cdr3_nt: TGTGCCAGCAGTTTCGGGGAGGGAGGCTACACCTTC

v_call: TRBV6-5
d_call: -
j_call: TRBJ2-7
clone_size: -
cdr3_aa: CASSYVRYYEQYF
cdr3_nt: TGTGCCAGCAGTTACGTCCGGTACTACGAGCAGTACTTC

v_call: TRBV10-1
d_call: -
j_call: TRBJ2-3
clone_size: many
cdr3_aa: CASSAVTDTQYF
cdr3_nt: TGCGCCAGCAGTGCTGTAACAGATACGCAGTATTTT

v_call: TRBV20-1
d_call: -
j_call: TRBJ1-1
clone_size: -
cdr3_aa: CSASRFQGSNTEAFF
cdr3_nt: TGCAGTGCTAGTAGGTTCCAGGGTTCGAACACTGAAGCTTTCTTT

v_call: TRBV24-1
d_call: TRBD2
j_call: TRBJ2-1
clone_size: -
cdr3_aa: CATSDRTSGLNEQFF
cdr3_nt: TGTGCCACCAGTGACCGGACTAGCGGCCTCAATGAGCAGTTCTTC

v_call: TRBV7-6
d_call: -
j_call: TRBJ2-7
clone_size: -
cdr3_aa: CASSLVTGGVYEQYF
cdr3_nt: TGTGCCAGCAGCTTAGTGACAGGTGGGGTCTACGAGCAGTACTTC

v_call: TRBV9
d_call: -
j_call: TRBJ2-3
clone_size: -
cdr3_aa: CASSVEAGNTQYF
cdr3_nt: TGTGCCAGCAGCGTAGAGGCAGGAAATACGCAGTATTTT

v_call: TRBV29-1
d_call: -
j_call: TRBJ1-1
clone_size: -
cdr3_aa: CSVGETAKNTEAFF
cdr3_nt: TGCAGCGTTGGAGAGACAGCGAAGAACACTGAAGCTTTCTTT

v_call: TRBV7-2
d_call: TRBD1
j_call: TRBJ2-1
clone_size: -
cdr3_aa: CASSLRGQGSNEQFF
cdr3_nt: TGTGCCAGCAGCTTACGGGGACAGGGCAGTAATGAGCAGTTCTTC

v_call: TRBV7-6
d_call: -
j_call: TRBJ1-6
clone_size: -
cdr3_aa: CASSLGGFSYNSPLHF
cdr3_nt: TGTGCCAGCAGCTTGGGGGGGTTCAGTTATAATTCACCCCTCCACTTT

v_call: TRBV6-2/TRBV6-3
d_call: TRBD1
j_call: TRBJ1-2
clone_size: -
cdr3_aa: CASSYSDRGYGYTF
cdr3_nt: TGTGCCAGCAGTTACTCAGACAGGGGCTATGGCTACACCTTC

v_call: TRBV14
d_call: -
j_call: TRBJ1-1
clone_size: once
cdr3_aa: CASSRFTLGGMNTEAFF
cdr3_nt: TGTGCCAGCAGCCGATTTACATTAGGGGGAATGAACACTGAAGCTTTCTTT

v_call: TRBV5-8
d_call: -
j_call: TRBJ2-3
clone_size: -
cdr3_aa: CASSPRLLVDTQYF
cdr3_nt: TGTGCCAGCAGCCCTAGGCTACTAGTTGATACGCAGTATTTT

v_call: TRBV6-4
d_call: -
j_call: TRBJ1-1
clone_size: -
cdr3_aa: CASSADRNTEAFF
cdr3_nt: TGTGCCAGCAGCGCCGACAGGAACACTGAAGCTTTCTTT

v_call: TRBV6-5
d_call: -
j_call: TRBJ2-1
clone_size: -
cdr3_aa: CASSPYSHNEQFF
cdr3_nt: TGTGCCAGCAGTCCTTACTCCCACAATGAGCAGTTCTTC

v_call: TRBV21-1
d_call: -
j_call: TRBJ1-1
clone_size: few
cdr3_aa: CASSKGPGLNTEAFF
cdr3_nt: TGTGCCAGCAGCAAAGGCCCAGGGCTGAACACTGAAGCTTTCTTT